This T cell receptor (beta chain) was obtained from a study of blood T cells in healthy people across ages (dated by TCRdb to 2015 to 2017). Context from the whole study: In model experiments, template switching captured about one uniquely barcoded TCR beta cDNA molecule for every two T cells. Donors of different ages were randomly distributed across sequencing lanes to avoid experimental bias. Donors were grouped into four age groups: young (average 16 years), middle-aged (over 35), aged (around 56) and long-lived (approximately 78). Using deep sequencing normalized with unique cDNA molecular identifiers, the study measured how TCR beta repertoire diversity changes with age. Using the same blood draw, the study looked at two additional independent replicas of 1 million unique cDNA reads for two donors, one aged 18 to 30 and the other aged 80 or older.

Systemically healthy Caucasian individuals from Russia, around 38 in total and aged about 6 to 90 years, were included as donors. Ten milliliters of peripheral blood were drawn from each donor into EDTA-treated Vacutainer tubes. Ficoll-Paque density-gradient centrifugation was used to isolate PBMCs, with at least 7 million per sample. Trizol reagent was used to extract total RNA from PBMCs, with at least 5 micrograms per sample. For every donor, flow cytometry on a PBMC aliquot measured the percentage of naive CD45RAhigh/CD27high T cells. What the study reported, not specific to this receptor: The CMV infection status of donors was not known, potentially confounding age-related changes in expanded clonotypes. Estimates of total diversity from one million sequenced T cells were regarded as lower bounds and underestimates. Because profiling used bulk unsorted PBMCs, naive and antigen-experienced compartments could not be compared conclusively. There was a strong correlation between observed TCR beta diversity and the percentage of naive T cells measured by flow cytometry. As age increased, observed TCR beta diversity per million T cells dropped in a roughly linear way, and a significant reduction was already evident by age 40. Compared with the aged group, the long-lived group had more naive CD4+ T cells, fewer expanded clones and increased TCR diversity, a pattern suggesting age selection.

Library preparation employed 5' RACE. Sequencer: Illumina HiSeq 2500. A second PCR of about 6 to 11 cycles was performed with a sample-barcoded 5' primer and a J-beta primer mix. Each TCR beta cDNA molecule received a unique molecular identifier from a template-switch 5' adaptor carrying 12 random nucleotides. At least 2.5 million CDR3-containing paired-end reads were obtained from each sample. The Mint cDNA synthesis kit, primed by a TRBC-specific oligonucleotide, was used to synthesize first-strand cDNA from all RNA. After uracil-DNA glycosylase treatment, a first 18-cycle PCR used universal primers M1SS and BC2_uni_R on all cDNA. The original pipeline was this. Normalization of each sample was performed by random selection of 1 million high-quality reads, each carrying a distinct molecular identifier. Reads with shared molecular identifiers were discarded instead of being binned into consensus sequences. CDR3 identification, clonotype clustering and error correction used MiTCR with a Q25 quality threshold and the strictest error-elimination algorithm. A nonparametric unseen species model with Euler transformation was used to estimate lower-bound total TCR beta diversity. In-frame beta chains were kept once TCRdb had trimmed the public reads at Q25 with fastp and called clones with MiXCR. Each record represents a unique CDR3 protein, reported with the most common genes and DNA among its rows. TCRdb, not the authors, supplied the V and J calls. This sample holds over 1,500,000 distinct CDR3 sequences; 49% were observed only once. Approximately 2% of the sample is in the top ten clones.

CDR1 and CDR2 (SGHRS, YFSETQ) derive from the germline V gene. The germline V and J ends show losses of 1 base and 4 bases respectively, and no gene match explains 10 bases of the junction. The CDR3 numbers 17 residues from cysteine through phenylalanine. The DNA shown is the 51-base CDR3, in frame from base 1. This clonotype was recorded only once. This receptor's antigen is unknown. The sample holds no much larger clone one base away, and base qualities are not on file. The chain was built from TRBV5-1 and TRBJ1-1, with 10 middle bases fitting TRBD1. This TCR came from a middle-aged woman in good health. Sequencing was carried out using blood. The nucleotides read TGCGCCAGCAGCTTGTATTACCCTGGACAGGGGGGCACTGAAGCTTTCTTT. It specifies CASSLYYPGQGGTEAFF.